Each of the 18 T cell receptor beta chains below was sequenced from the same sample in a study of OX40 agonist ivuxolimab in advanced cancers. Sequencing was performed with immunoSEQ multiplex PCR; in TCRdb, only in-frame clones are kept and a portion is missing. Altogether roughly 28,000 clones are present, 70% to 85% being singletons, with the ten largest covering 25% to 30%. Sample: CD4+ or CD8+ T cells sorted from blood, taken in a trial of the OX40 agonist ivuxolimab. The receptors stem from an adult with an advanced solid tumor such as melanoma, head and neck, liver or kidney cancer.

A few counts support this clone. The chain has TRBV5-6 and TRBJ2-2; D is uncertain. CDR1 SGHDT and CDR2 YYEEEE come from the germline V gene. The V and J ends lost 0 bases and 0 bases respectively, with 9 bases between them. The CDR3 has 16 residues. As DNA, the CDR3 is TGTGCCAGCAGCTTGGCCCTCGGTTCGAACACCGGGGAGCTGTTTTTT. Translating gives CASSLALGSNTGELFF.

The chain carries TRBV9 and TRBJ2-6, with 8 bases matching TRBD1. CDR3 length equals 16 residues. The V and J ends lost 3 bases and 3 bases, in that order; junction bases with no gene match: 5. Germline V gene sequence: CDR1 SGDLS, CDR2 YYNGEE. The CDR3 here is CASSADRGGGANVLTF. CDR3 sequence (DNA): TGTGCCAGCAGCGCCGACAGGGGTGGTGGGGCCAACGTCCTGACTTTC. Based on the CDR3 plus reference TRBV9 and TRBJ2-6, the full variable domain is DSGVTQTPKHLITATGQRVTLRCSPRSGDLSVYWYQQSLDQGLQFLIQYYNGEERAKGNILERFSAQQFPDLHSELNLSSLELGDSALYFCASSADRGGGANVLTFGAGSRLTVL.

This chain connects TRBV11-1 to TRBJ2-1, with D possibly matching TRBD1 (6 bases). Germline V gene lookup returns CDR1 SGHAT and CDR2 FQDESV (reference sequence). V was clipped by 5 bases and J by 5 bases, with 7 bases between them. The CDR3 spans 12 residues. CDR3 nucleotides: TGTGCCAGCAGCCGGGACAACAATGAGCAGTTCTTC. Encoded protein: CASSRDNNEQFF.

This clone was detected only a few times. In DNA, the CDR3 is TGTGCCAGCAGTGAAAACAGGGCGGTGAACACTGAAGCTTTCTTT. The encoded protein is CASSENRAVNTEAFF. The chain couples TRBV2 to TRBJ1-1; tentative D call: TRBD1 (6 bases). V was pared by 2 bases and J by 0 bases, with 10 bases between. Germline V lookup: CDR1 SNHLY, CDR2 FYNNEI. The CDR3 covers 15 residues. Together with reference TRBV2 and TRBJ1-1, the CDR3 gives the full variable domain: EPEVTQTPSHQVTQMGQEVILRCVPISNHLYFYWYRQILGQKVEFLVSFYNNEISEKSEIFDDQFSVERPDGSNFTLKIRSTKLEDSAMYFCASSENRAVNTEAFFGQGTRLTVV.

The CDR3 DNA sequence: TGCGCCAGCAGCCAAGTTACTGGCAGGATATACGAGCAGTACTTC. Translated: CASSQVTGRIYEQYF. This chain connects TRBV4-1 to TRBJ2-7; D is uncertain. With 1 base removed from V and 4 bases from J, the gap between germline ends came to 14 bases. CDR1 is MGHRA, CDR2 YSYEKL, per germline. CDR3 length: 15 amino acids.

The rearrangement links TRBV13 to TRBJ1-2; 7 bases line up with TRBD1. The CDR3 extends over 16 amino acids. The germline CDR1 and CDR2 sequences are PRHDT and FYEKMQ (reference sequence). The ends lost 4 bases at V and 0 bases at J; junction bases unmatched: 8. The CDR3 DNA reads TGTGCCAGCAGCTCTTACAGGGGCCAAGCTAACTATGGCTACACCTTC. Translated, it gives CASSSYRGQANYGYTF.

The CDR3 bases are TGTGCCAGCAGCCTGGGGGAAGGGCGCTACAATGAGCAGTTCTTC. Its protein product is CASSLGEGRYNEQFF. The chain combines TRBV11-2 with TRBJ2-1; tentatively, D is TRBD1 or TRBD2 (5 bases each). Trimming removed 5 bases at V and 3 bases at J, with 14 bases between. Germline lookup yields CDR1 SGHAT and CDR2 FQNNGV. CDR3 length equals 15 residues.

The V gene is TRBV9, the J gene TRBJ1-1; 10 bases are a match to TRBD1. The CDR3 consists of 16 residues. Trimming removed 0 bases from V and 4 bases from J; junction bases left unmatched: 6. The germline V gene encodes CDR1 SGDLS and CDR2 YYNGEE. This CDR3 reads CASSVARTGGATEAFF. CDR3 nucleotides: TGTGCCAGCAGCGTAGCTCGGACAGGGGGGGCCACTGAAGCTTTCTTT.

CDR3 sequence (DNA): TGTGCCAGCAGTTACTCGGAGGGGGGGACTGAAGCTTTCTTT. Its translation: CASSYSEGGTEAFF. The chain joins TRBV6-5 to TRBJ1-1; tentatively, D is TRBD1 (6 bases). The V and J ends lost 0 bases and 5 bases respectively, with 10 bases between them. The CDR3 has 14 amino acids. Per the germline V gene, CDR1 is MNHEY and CDR2 is SVGAGI.

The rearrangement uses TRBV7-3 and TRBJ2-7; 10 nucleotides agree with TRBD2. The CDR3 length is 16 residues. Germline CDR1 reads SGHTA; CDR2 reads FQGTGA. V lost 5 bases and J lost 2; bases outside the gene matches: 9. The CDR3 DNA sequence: TGTGCCAGCAGCCCGGCTAGCGGGAGTTCCCCCTACGAGCAGTACTTC. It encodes CASSPASGSSPYEQYF.

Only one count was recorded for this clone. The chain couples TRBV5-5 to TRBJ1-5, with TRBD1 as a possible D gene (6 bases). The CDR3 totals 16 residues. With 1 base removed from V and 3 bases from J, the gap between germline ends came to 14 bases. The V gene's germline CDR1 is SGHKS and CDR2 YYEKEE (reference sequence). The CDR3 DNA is TGTGCCAGCAGCTTGTTGGCGGGGGCATACAATCAGCCCCAGCATTTT. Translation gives CASSLLAGAYNQPQHF. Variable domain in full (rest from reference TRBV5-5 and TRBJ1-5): DAGVTQSPTHLIKTRGQQVTLRCSPISGHKSVSWYQQVLGQGPQFIFQYYEKEERGRGNFPDRFSARQFPNYSSELNVNALLLGDSALYLCASSLLAGAYNQPQHFGDGTRLSIL.

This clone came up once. CDR3 nucleotides: TGTGCCAGCAGTTTGCTAGGGAGGGTTGAAGAGACCCAGTACTTC. Its translation: CASSLLGRVEETQYF. The V call is TRBV28, the J call TRBJ2-5, with 7 bases lining up with TRBD2. The V and J ends lost 3 bases and 3 bases, in that order; junction bases with no gene match: 7. The germline CDR1 and CDR2 sequences are MDHEN and SYDVKM. This CDR3 region has 15 residues.

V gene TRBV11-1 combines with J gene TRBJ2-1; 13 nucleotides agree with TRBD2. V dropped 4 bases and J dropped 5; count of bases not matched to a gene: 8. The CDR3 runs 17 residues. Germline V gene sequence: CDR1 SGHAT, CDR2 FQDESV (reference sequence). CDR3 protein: CASSSSPTSGRNNEQFF. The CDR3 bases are TGTGCCAGCAGCTCATCGCCGACTAGCGGGAGGAACAATGAGCAGTTCTTC.

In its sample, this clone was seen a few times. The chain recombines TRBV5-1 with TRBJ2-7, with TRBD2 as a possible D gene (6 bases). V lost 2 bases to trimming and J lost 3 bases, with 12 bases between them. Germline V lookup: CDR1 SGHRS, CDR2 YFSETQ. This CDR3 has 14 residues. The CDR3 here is CASSLAGSLYEQYF. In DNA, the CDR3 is TGCGCCAGCAGCTTAGCGGGCAGCCTCTACGAGCAGTACTTC.

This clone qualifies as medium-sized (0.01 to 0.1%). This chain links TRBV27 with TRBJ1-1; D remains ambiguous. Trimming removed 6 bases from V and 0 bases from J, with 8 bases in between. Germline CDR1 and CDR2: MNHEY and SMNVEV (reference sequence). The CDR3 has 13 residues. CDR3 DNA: TGTGCCAGCAGGAGAGGCCTGAACACTGAAGCTTTCTTT. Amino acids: CASRRGLNTEAFF.

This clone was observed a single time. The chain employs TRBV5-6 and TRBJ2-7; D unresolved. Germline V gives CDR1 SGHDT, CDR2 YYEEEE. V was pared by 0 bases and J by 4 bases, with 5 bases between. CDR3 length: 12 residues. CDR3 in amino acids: CASSLGQYEQYF. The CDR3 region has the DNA TGTGCCAGCAGCTTGGGCCAATACGAGCAGTACTTC.

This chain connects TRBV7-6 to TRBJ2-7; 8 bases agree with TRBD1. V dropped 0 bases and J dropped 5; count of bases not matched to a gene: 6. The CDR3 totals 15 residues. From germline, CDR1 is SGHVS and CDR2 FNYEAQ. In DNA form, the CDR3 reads TGTGCCAGCAGCTTAGCCGAGACAGGGGTAAACGAGCAGTACTTC. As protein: CASSLAETGVNEQYF. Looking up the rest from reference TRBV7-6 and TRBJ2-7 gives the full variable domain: GAGVSQSPRYKVTKRGQDVALRCDPISGHVSLYWYRQALGQGPEFLTYFNYEAQQDKSGLPNDRFSAERPEGSISTLTIQRTEQRDSAMYRCASSLAETGVNEQYFGPGTRLTVT.

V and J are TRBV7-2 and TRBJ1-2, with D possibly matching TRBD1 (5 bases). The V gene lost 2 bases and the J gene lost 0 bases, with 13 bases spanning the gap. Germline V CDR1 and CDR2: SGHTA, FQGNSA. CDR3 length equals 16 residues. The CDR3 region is CASSLYVGVSNYGYTF. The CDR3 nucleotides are TGTGCCAGCAGCTTATATGTGGGGGTCTCTAACTATGGCTACACCTTC. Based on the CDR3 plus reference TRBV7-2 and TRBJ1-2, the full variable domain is GAGVSQSPSNKVTEKGKDVELRCDPISGHTALYWYRQSLGQGLEFLIYFQGNSAPDKSGLPSDRFSAERTGGSVSTLTIQRTQQEDSAVYLCASSLYVGVSNYGYTFGSGTRLTVV.